The 12 T cell receptor beta chains below all came from one sample that was sequenced in a study of shared clonotypes between healthy human individuals. The repertoire was sequenced with immunoSEQ multiplex PCR; TCRdb's copy has only in-frame clones and lacks some. The table shows about 2.4 million clones, with 93% occurring only once. Material for sequencing was naive CD4+ T cells from PBMCs. Indicated subset: CD45RA+ positively selected. The receptor set was obtained from a man aged 18 to 29 in good health. Some clones in this sample may be carry-over from other donors' samples.

The J gene is TRBJ1-4, the V gene TRBV2; 8 nucleotides agree with TRBD1. The length of the CDR3 is 13 residues. J gave up 8 bases and V 4 bases, and 3 bases lay outside the gene matches. Germline V gene lookup returns CDR1 SNHLY and CDR2 FYNNEI. CDR3 in DNA: TGTGCCAGCAGTGGCGGGACAGGCGAAAAACTGTTTTTT. Its translation: CASSGGTGEKLFF.

V usage is TRBV27 and J usage is TRBJ2-7; 7 bases are shared with TRBD2. Germline CDR1 MNHEY, CDR2 SMNVEV (reference sequence). J was trimmed by 3 bases and V by 5 bases; bases with no gene match: 10. The CDR3 is made up of 15 amino acids. The CDR3 nucleotides read TGTGCCAGCAGTGCACTAGAAGCGGGGAACTACGAGCAGTACTTC. As protein: CASSALEAGNYEQYF.

The V call is TRBV7-3, the J call TRBJ2-7, with D unclear. The V gene lost 5 bases and the J gene lost 1 base, with 6 bases spanning the gap. The CDR3 sequence is 12 residues long. Germline V gene lookup returns CDR1 SGHTA and CDR2 FQGTGA. CDR3 DNA sequence: TGTGCCAGCAGCCCCCCGTCCTACGAGCAGTACTTC. As protein: CASSPPSYEQYF.

This clone was recorded once. V is TRBV6-5 and J is TRBJ1-1; no reliable D call. The CDR3 totals 15 residues. Per the germline V gene, CDR1 is MNHEY and CDR2 is SVGAGI. V lost 9 bases and J lost 0, with 17 bases in between. CDR3 sequence: CASSQGRQMNTEAFF. In nucleotides, the CDR3 is TGTGCCAGTAGTCAAGGCAGGCAAATGAACACTGAAGCTTTCTTT.

This clone was seen more than once but under ten times. The chain recombines TRBV4-3 with TRBJ2-7; no reliable D call. Germline values: CDR1 LGHNA, CDR2 YSLEER. The ends were cut back, 0 bases at V and 3 bases at J, with 6 bases in the middle. The CDR3 is 13 residues long. The CDR3 sequence: CASSQDQDYEQYF. The CDR3 DNA reads as TGCGCCAGCAGCCAAGATCAGGACTACGAGCAGTACTTC.

The V call is TRBV6-1, the J call TRBJ1-2, with D perhaps matching TRBD1 (5 bases). Per the germline V gene, CDR1 is MNHNS and CDR2 is SASEGT. V lost 3 bases and J 8 bases, leaving 13 bases between the germline ends. The CDR3 runs 13 residues. The CDR3, as DNA: TGTGCCAGCAGTGAGGGACGGCTCCTAGGCTACACCTTC. Amino acids: CASSEGRLLGYTF.

The chain has TRBV14 and TRBJ1-4; maybe TRBD1 (6 bases). The CDR3 covers 19 residues. The germline V and J ends were trimmed by 0 bases and 2 bases, with 19 bases remaining between them. Per germline, CDR1 SGHDN and CDR2 FVKESK. The CDR3 coding sequence is TGTGCCAGCAGCCAAGAACACTGGACAGATTTACGTACTAATGAAAAACTGTTTTTT. This gives the protein CASSQEHWTDLRTNEKLFF.

This rearrangement joins TRBV11-2 to TRBJ1-2; D perhaps matches TRBD1 (6 bases). V lost 3 bases, J lost 0 bases, and 14 bases lay in between. The CDR3 contains 16 residues. Germline V gives CDR1 SGHAT, CDR2 FQNNGV. This CDR3 reads CASSFWATGTNYGYTF. CDR3 bases: TGTGCCAGCAGCTTTTGGGCGACAGGTACTAACTATGGCTACACCTTC.

The CDR3 DNA reads TGTGCCAGCAGCGTATCAGGGGGCGCGCGGACTGAAGCTTTCTTT. Translation: CASSVSGGARTEAFF. The chain carries TRBV5-4 and TRBJ1-1, with 8 nucleotides matching TRBD1. CDR1 and CDR2 (germline): SGHNT, YYREEE (reference sequence). This CDR3 contains 15 residues. Losses at the gene ends were 4 bases for V and 5 bases for J; bases not matched to a gene: 10.

V is TRBV6-5 and J is TRBJ2-1; 8 bases map to TRBD2. V trimming: 5 bases; J trimming: 9 bases; junction bases outside the gene matches: 9. The CDR3 runs to 14 residues. Germline V gives CDR1 MNHEY, CDR2 SVGAGI. The CDR3: CASSRGLGFGEQFF. The CDR3 region has the DNA TGTGCCAGCAGTAGGGGACTAGGATTTGGTGAGCAGTTCTTC.

The chain carries TRBV7-9 and TRBJ2-1, with 7 bases aligning to TRBD2. The V segment lost 0 bases and the J segment 9 bases; nucleotides outside the gene matches: 8. Looked up from germline, CDR1 is SEHNR and CDR2 is FQNEAQ (reference sequence). The CDR3 length is 15 residues. CDR3 amino acids: CASSLARTRIGEQFF. CDR3 sequence (DNA): TGTGCCAGCAGCTTAGCGAGGACTAGAATTGGTGAGCAGTTCTTC.

The chain employs TRBV19 and TRBJ2-7; D possibly corresponds to TRBD2 (6 bases). Trimming left V 5 bases short and J 6 bases short, with 20 bases between. The CDR3 runs to 15 residues. From germline, CDR1 is LNHDA and CDR2 SQIVND (reference sequence). The CDR3 bases are TGTGCCAGTAGTCCCCGGGACTTTCGTCGGAGCGAGCAGTACTTC. It specifies CASSPRDFRRSEQYF.